A single sample is the source of the 7 T cell receptor beta chains below, sequenced in a study of T-cell reconstitution after alpha-beta-depleted transplantation in children. As it was prepared, the TCRbeta library received unique molecular identifiers. Via MiXCR, TCRdb re-called the PCR reads, giving one row per CDR3 protein. The sample yields a few hundred thousand distinct CDR3 sequences, 10% to 15% seen once. Sequencing used PBMCs, mostly from graft donor cells, obtained 360 days after TCRalphabeta/CD19-depleted stem cell transplant. These TCRs come from a male patient aged 5 to 17 who had a stem cell transplant for acute myeloid leukemia, so the T cells may come from the graft donor.

This sequence joins TRBV29-1 and TRBJ2-1, with D possibly matching TRBD1 (5 bases). This CDR3 is 12 amino acids long. The V end was cut by 6 bases, the J end by 3 bases, with 9 bases between. CDR1 is SQVTM, CDR2 ANQGSEA, per germline. The CDR3 spells CSVLDSYNEQFF. CDR3 sequence (DNA): TGCAGCGTCCTAGACAGCTACAATGAGCAGTTCTTC.

In this sample, this clonotype turned up many times. The gene calls are TRBV29-1 and TRBJ2-7; D is ambiguous. CDR1 SQVTM and CDR2 ANQGSEA come from the germline V gene. The CDR3 covers 12 residues. V was clipped by 0 bases and J by 2 bases, with 5 bases between them. The CDR3 bases are TGCAGCGTTGAAGATCCGACCTACGAGCAGTACTTC. Its translation: CSVEDPTYEQYF.

This clonotype was counted many times. The chain couples TRBV5-1 to TRBJ2-5, with 7 bases fitting TRBD2. Unmatched junction bases numbered 6, after V lost 1 base and J lost 3 bases. CDR3 length: 15 amino acids. Germline values: CDR1 SGHRS, CDR2 YFSETQ. The CDR3 nucleotides are TGCGCCAGCAGCTTGATCTCCCTAGCGGAAGAGACCCAGTACTTC. This sequence encodes CASSLISLAEETQYF.

In its sample, this clonotype was seen a few times. J is TRBJ2-3 and V is TRBV4-3; D gene uncertain. The V and J ends lost 4 bases and 6 bases respectively, with 14 bases between them. Germline values: CDR1 LGHNA, CDR2 YSLEER. This CDR3 contains 14 residues. For the CDR3, the DNA is TGCGCCAGCAGCCCCTACACTCTCGGCGATACGCAGTATTTT. It is translated as CASSPYTLGDTQYF.

This chain joins TRBV14 and TRBJ1-3, with no clear D. Germline CDR1 is SGHDN and CDR2 is FVKESK. This CDR3 spans 13 amino acids. Trimming pared 1 base from V and 5 bases from J, leaving 6 bases between. Here the CDR3 DNA reads TGTGCCAGCAGCCAAGGCCCTAGAAACACCATATATTTT. This gives the protein CASSQGPRNTIYF.

Many counts were recorded for this clonotype. The V call is TRBV7-2, the J call TRBJ2-5; D is possibly TRBD1 or TRBD2 (5 bases each). Germline CDR1 and CDR2: SGHTA and FQGNSA. Trimming took off 4 bases at V and 7 bases at J, with 10 bases between the two ends. CDR3 length: 12 amino acids. The CDR3 loop is CASSYGGGTQYF. As DNA, the CDR3 is TGTGCCAGCAGCTATGGGGGTGGGACCCAGTACTTC.

This clonotype has only one observation. With a much larger clone just one base away, this may be a read error. The conserved final phenylalanine or tryptophan is absent from the CDR3, which likely points to a read error. The chain employs TRBV2 and TRBJ2-7; D possibly uses TRBD1 or TRBD2 (5 bases each). Trimming pared 5 bases from V and 2 bases from J, leaving 10 bases between. Germline V CDR1 and CDR2: SNHLY, FYNNEI. The CDR3 runs to 13 residues. DNA for the CDR3: TGTGCCAGCAGTACGGGACGGACCTACGAGCAGTACTAC. Protein product: CASSTGRTYEQYY.